This T cell receptor beta chain appears in the sequencing data of a study of OX40 agonist ivuxolimab in advanced cancers. The wider study: Across the patients, intravenous ivuxolimab was delivered every 2 weeks at 0.01 to 10 mg/kg. Previous treatment with anti-PD-1, anti-PD-L1 or anti-CTLA-4 therapy was allowed; more than 35% had received some. Findings and caveats of the study: The study did not work out the antigen specificity of the expanded peripheral T cells. By week 6 at 0.1 to 3.0 mg/kg, blood CD4+ and CD8+ T cells had expanded clonally.

TCRdb keeps only in-frame clones here, not all; method: immunoSEQ multiplex PCR. The sample has 30,000 to 40,000 clones, about 88% seen once. Germline values: CDR1 MGHRA, CDR2 YSYEKL. The CDR3 consists of 17 residues. Trimming pared 1 base from V and 8 bases from J, leaving 21 bases between. This clone was counted many times. The antigen remains unidentified. The specimen comprised CD4+ or CD8+ T cells sorted from blood, sampled in a trial of the OX40 agonist ivuxolimab. The clonotype originates from an adult with an advanced solid tumor such as melanoma, head and neck, liver or kidney cancer. J is TRBJ1-5 and V is TRBV4-1, with unresolved D. In DNA form, the CDR3 reads TGCGCCAGCAGCCAAGTCCAATCCCACGACGGCCGGGAGCCCCAGCATTTT. It specifies CASSQVQSHDGREPQHF.